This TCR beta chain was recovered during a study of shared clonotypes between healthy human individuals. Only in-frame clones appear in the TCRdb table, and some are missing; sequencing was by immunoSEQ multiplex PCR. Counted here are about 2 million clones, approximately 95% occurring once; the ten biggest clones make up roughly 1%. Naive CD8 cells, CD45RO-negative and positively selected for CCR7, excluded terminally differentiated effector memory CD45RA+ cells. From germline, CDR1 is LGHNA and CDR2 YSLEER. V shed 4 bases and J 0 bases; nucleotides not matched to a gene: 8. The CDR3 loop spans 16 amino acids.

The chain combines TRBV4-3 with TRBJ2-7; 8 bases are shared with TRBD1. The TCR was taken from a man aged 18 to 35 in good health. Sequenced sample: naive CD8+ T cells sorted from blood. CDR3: CASSLGQGGNSYEQYF. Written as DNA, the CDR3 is TGCGCCAGCAGCCTTGGACAGGGAGGAAACTCCTACGAGCAGTACTTC.